This TCR beta chain was obtained from a study of T cell repertoires in cytomegalovirus infection (dated by TCRdb to the late 2010s). Background on the whole study: Donor HLA type was relevant to the analysis, because carriage of CMV infection together with the matching HLA type was indicated by public TCR beta signatures. General study outcomes and caveats: Cumulative frequency of public TCR beta family members discriminated carriers of CMV infection plus the relevant HLA type in this cohort and an independent roughly 330-donor cohort. The ex vivo response was dominated by HLA-C-restricted CMV-specific TCR beta clonotypes, which also provided the single most frequent clonotype in two of eight donors.

The V end loses 5 bases and the J end loses 4 bases, and a stretch of 12 bases separates them. The germline V gene provides CDR1 MDHEN and CDR2 SYDVKM. The CDR3 holds 14 amino acids from the cysteine to the phenylalanine. Only the CDR3 portion is preserved as DNA: 42 bases, with reading frame beginning at the first base. This clonotype was counted a few times. The antigen it binds to is not known. No much larger clonotype is one base removed from it; base qualities were not supplied. Sequencing was carried out with an Illumina HiSeq 1500. TCRdb trimmed the raw reads at Q25, called clones with MiXCR and kept productive beta chains. Each entry is one CDR3 protein sequence, shown with its most common DNA and genes. Across this sample there are more than 650,000 distinct CDR3 sequences, with 35% to 40% seen only once. The top ten clonotypes cover around 2.8% of the sample.

Recombination joined TRBV28 with TRBJ1-3; the D segment could be TRBD1, given 5 matching bases. The sequence derives from a human donor in good health (CMV status not recorded). Some clones in this sample may be carry-over from other donors' samples. Sequenced sample: PBMCs. The DNA sequence is as follows: TGTGCCAGCAGTAAGGGACCGCGGGGAAACACCATATATTTT. It translates to CASSKGPRGNTIYF.